This T cell receptor beta chain was captured in a study of graft-versus-host responses after intestinal transplantation. Study conclusions and caveats: GvH clones were found in recipient marrow; some appeared first in ileum or blood.

On this clone: Its specificity is not known.

Method: immunoSEQ multiplex PCR; TCRdb's copy keeps in-frame clones and lacks some. Of approximately 110,000 clones in the sample, around 94% were seen once. The length of the CDR3 is 14 residues. Germline V CDR1 and CDR2: SGHTA, FQGNSA. Trimming removed 2 bases from V and 4 bases from J; junction bases left unmatched: 2. This receptor was obtained from a human donor who was the organ donor for an intestinal transplant. The chain uses TRBV7-2 and TRBJ2-3; 8 bases line up with TRBD1. The material was unstimulated CD4+ T cells sorted from spleen or lymph node cells, obtained before transplant. CDR3 sequence: CASSLRTGSDTQYF. In DNA, the CDR3 is TGTGCCAGCAGCTTAAGGACAGGGTCAGATACGCAGTATTTT.